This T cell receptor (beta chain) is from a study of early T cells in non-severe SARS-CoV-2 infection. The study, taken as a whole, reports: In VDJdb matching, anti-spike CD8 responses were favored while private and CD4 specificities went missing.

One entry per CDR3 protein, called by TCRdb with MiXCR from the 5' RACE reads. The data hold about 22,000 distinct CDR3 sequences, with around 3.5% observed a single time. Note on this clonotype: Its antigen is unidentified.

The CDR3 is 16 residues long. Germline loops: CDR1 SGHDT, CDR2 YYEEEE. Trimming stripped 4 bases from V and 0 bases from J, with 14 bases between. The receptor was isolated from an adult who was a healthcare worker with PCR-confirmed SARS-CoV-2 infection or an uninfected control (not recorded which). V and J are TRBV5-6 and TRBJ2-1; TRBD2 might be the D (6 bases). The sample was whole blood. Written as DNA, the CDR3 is TGTGCCAGCAGCCCCTACCGGGGGAGCTCCTACAATGAGCAGTTCTTC. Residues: CASSPYRGSSYNEQFF.